Detailed here is one T cell receptor (beta chain). One end of the junction is discordant with germline, which a read error may explain. TCRdb re-called the 5' RACE reads with MiXCR, one entry per CDR3 protein. The sample includes around 40,000 distinct CDR3 sequences, 4% to 5.5% seen only once; the top ten take approximately 8.5%. This sample stems from a study of T cells of healthy individuals. Looked up from germline, CDR1 is MNHEY and CDR2 is SVGAGI. The CDR3 runs to 14 residues. The genes are TRBV6-5 and TRBJ1-1; 9 nucleotides agree with TRBD1. The clonotype originates from a human donor in good health. CDR3 coding DNA: TGTGCCAGCGGTTACAGGGGGCTGGGTACTGAAGCTTTCTTT. Translating it yields CASGYRGLGTEAFF.